This T cell receptor (beta chain) is from a study of T cell responses to AZD1222 COVID-19 vaccine (dated by TCRdb to about 2021). Notes on the research overall: AZD1222 recipients whose second dose came at about 4 weeks and those whose second dose came at about 12 weeks were combined into one group, since spike-specific TCR depth and breadth did not differ between the two schedules. TCR sequencing covered over 230 trial participants: 200 to 220 given two doses of AZD1222 and 26 given two doses of MenACWY control vaccine. Trial participants were enrolled into age subgroups of 18-55, 56-69 and 70-plus years, which contained about 150, 28 and 57 TCR-sequenced participants, respectively.

This clone was counted only a few times. What antigen it recognizes has not been identified. No base qualities exist here, and no much larger clone lies one base off it. From the cysteine up to the phenylalanine, the CDR3 has a length of 15 residues. Of all the DNA, just the CDR3 is kept, 45 bases in frame from base 1. The junction carries 18 bases between V and J, which are trimmed by 5 bases and 8 bases respectively. CDR1 and CDR2, per the germline V gene, are SGHTA and FQGTGA. The CDR3 regions of human TCRbeta chains were analyzed by immunosequencing. Regarding the original processing steps: Repertoire TCRs were checked for matches against a reference library of SARS-CoV-2-specific TCRs that had been generated using the MIRA antigen-specificity platform. Breadth was defined as the fraction of unique TCRs that were SARS-CoV-2-associated, and depth was defined as the fraction of total T cells that were SARS-CoV-2-associated. Using the MIRA data, every spike-specific TCR was mapped to the spike region that the TCR reacted to and assigned to either a CD4 or a CD8 class. Log10-transformed breadth and depth values were compared by one-way ANOVA with Sidak's multiple comparisons tests. TCRdb stores this immuneACCESS table with in-frame sequences only. Part of the clones is absent; in the studies checked, under half of the shortfall reflects unresolved V genes, and no reason is known for the rest. That table supplies the V and J calls and clone size; D and trimming were determined from the DNA. This sample gives about 100,000 clones in total; approximately 87% of them show up just once. The ten top clones hold more than 15% of the sample.

Interpreted using the paper, the time point label stands for: baseline before first vaccination. Samples from vaccinated people were obtained from the UK trials COV001 and COV002, which included a single-blind randomized controlled phase 2/3 trial of AZD1222 (ChAdOx1 nCoV-19) in healthy adults. For TCRbeta chain sequencing, PBMC samples were collected from trial participants at day 0 and at day 28 after the second dose. Study-wide findings and limitations: Participants were mostly white British, with more females than males. The authors suggested clonal diversity may have been underestimated. Conclusions about previously exposed vaccinees are limited, since just 5 to 7 AZD1222 recipients were seropositive for SARS-CoV-2 at baseline. The whole spike protein was spanned by vaccine-associated CD4 TCRs, and dominant responses were seen in regions 160-218 and 743-854. Epitopes outside the regions mutated in the B.1.351 and B.1.1.7 variants were reportedly recognized by nearly half of the unique spike-specific TCRs. No day 14 peak-response samples were available, so repertoires were characterized only after the peak T cell response. The 56-69-year group was small, and its depth increase did not reach significance, likely because of low power. After two AZD1222 doses, spike-specific TCR breadth and depth were significantly higher than at day 0 and than in MenACWY recipients.

The chain is encoded by TRBV7-3 joined to TRBJ1-4, with TRBD1 as a weak D call on 5 bases. The sample here was peripheral blood, taken on day 0 of AZD1222 vaccination. This TCR came from an adult in good health. The CDR3 region has the sequence CASSQNGGEKEKLFF. The sequence in DNA is TGTGCCAGCAGCCAAAATGGGGGAGAGAAGGAAAAACTGTTTTTT. With all but the CDR3 taken from the reference TRBV7-3 and TRBJ1-4 genes, the full variable domain is: GAGVSQTPSNKVTEKGKYVELRCDPISGHTALYWYRQSLGQGPEFLIYFQGTGAADDSGLPNDRFFAVRPEGSVSTLKIQRTERGDSAVYLCASSQNGGEKEKLFFGSGTQLSVL.